This T cell receptor (beta chain) was retrieved from a study of blood T cell repertoires in COVID-19. Study as a whole: Acute and convalescent COVID-19 specimens originated in the United States, Italy and Spain. PBMCs, B-cell-depleted T cells, or T cells were the source of the cDNA or gDNA that made up the material.

J lost 14 bases, V lost 6 bases, and 12 bases had no gene match. The germline gives CDR1 LNHDA, CDR2 SQIVND (reference sequence). The CDR3 spans 14 residues. Methods used by the authors: Counts of nucleated cells, estimated from reference gene primer amplification, were obtained. Clones were sequenced by immunoSEQ multiplex PCR, and TCRdb holds only the in-frame ones, with some missing. The V and J calls and clone size are taken from that table; D and trimming were inferred from the DNA. The data show about 48,000 clones, with about 84% seen just once and 5.9% held by the top ten. The V gene is TRBV19, the J gene TRBJ1-6; TRBD1 matches 8 bases. The sequenced sample consisted of peripheral blood. This sequence was found in a woman aged 55-69 years with acute or convalescent COVID-19. This CDR3 is CASSSSTGEGSLHF. DNA for the CDR3: TGTGCCAGTAGCTCCTCGACAGGGGAGGGTTCCCTCCACTTT.